This TCR beta chain was captured in a study of T cells in Graves' hyperthyroidism and ophthalmopathy. Study-level findings and limits: Separation of ophthalmopathy from stable hyperthyroidism was achieved by a 13 V-J model.

A remark on this clonotype: Its antigen is unknown. One end of the junction fails to match germline, which may point to a read error.

Germline CDR1 and CDR2: SNHLY and FYNNEI. This CDR3 is 14 amino acids long. It was RNA transcripts that yielded the amplified TCR beta CDR3 regions. HTBI primers were employed in a first-round RT-PCR of the TCR CDR3. TCRdb passed the multiplex PCR reads through MiXCR, listing each CDR3 protein once. The sample records some 600,000 distinct CDR3 sequences, about half being singletons. Sequenced material: peripheral blood or thyroid tissue (not recorded which). The clonotype comes from a woman between 18 and 29 years old with Graves' hyperthyroidism. V is TRBV2 and J is TRBJ1-1, with D possibly matching TRBD1 (6 bases). CDR3 in amino acids: CASSPSSRDTETFF. The DNA for the CDR3 is TGTGCCAGCAGCCCGTCCTCGCGGGACACTGAAACTTTCTTT.